This T cell receptor beta chain appears in the sequencing data of a study of blood T cell repertoires in COVID-19. Study information: COVID-19 samples, acute and convalescent, were from the United States, Italy and Spain. T cells, B-cell-depleted T cells, or PBMCs provided the cDNA or gDNA that served as material.

As regards this clone: Other DNA variants within this sample encode the same CDR3.

As processed by the authors: Reference gene primer amplification gave estimated nucleated cell counts. Only in-frame clones appear in the TCRdb table, and some are missing; sequencing was by immunoSEQ multiplex PCR. D and trimming come from the DNA, and the V and J calls and clone size come from that table. The repertoire includes under 150,000 clones, around 80% of them detected once, and about 2.4% sits in the top ten. The CDR3 runs to 14 residues. Germline V CDR1 and CDR2: LGHDT, YNNKEL (reference sequence). V lost 6 bases and J lost 6, with 18 bases in between. The V and J genes are TRBV3-1 (or the pseudogene TRBV3-2) and TRBJ2-7; maybe TRBD2 (6 bases). The receptor was derived from a middle-aged man with acute COVID-19. Sequencing was performed on PBMCs or T cells enriched from blood (not recorded which). CDR3 residues: CASRPDRPRGEQYF. CDR3 DNA sequence: TGTGCCAGCAGACCCGACCGGCCGCGGGGCGAGCAGTACTTC.